Presented here are 26 T cell receptor beta chains from one specimen sequenced in a study of CD4 T cell repertoires in COVID-19 (dated by TCRdb to the early 2020s). The library was generated by the immunoSEQ multiplex PCR assay. TCRdb carries this immuneACCESS record with in-frame sequences only. Its versions omit some clonotypes, under half of them owing to an unresolved V gene in the studies checked, with the rest unexplained. This sample is represented by tens of thousands of clones; roughly 84% of them were singletons. The ten largest clones represent less than 0.75% of the sample. Uncultured memory T cell samples were sequenced directly after ex vivo isolation. The source material was central memory CD4+ T cells from blood, sampled before the COVID-19 pandemic. The cell subset or site label on this specimen signifies: CD4+ T central memory cells. The receptors come from a human donor who had COVID-19.

The chain combines TRBV5-1 with TRBJ2-1; D is perhaps TRBD1 (6 bases). V was cut by 3 bases and J by 0 bases, with 10 bases left in between. The CDR3 sequence is 15 residues long. Germline V gene sequence: CDR1 SGHRS, CDR2 YFSETQ. The CDR3 protein is CASSSQGSSYNEQFF. CDR3 DNA: TGCGCCAGCAGCTCTCAGGGGTCCTCCTACAATGAGCAGTTCTTC.

V usage is TRBV5-8 and J usage is TRBJ2-3; no clear D gene. The CDR3 covers 14 residues. Trimming stripped 0 bases from V and 2 bases from J, with 7 bases between. The germline V gene has CDR1 SGHTS and CDR2 YDEGEE. The CDR3 coding sequence is TGTGCCAGCAGCTTGGCCCAGGACACAGATACGCAGTATTTT. Its translation: CASSLAQDTDTQYF.

The CDR3 is CASTLDGTGWGNEQFF. For the CDR3, the DNA is TGTGCCAGCACCTTGGATGGGACAGGGTGGGGAAATGAGCAGTTCTTC. The chain links TRBV11-2 to TRBJ2-1, with TRBD1 matching over 9 bases. This CDR3 comprises 16 residues. Germline V gene data show CDR1 as SGHAT and CDR2 as FQNNGV. V lost 7 bases and J lost 7; bases outside the gene matches: 14.

The rearrangement uses TRBV28 and TRBJ1-2; TRBD1 matches at 7 bases. Germline lookup yields CDR1 MDHEN and CDR2 SYDVKM. Trimming at V came to 7 bases and at J to 5 bases, leaving 13 bases not matched to a gene. The CDR3 covers 15 residues. CDR3 sequence (DNA): TGTGCCAGCACCCCTTCCTCTTGGGACAGATATGGCTACACCTTC. Its translation: CASTPSSWDRYGYTF.

V gene TRBV10-1 combines with J gene TRBJ2-1; unclear D gene. This CDR3 region has 13 residues. V lost 2 bases, J lost 7 bases, and 9 bases lay in between. The V gene's germline CDR1 is WNHNN and CDR2 SYGVQD (reference sequence). The CDR3 reads CASSESYGNEQFF. The CDR3 region has the DNA TGCGCCAGCAGTGAGAGTTACGGGAATGAGCAGTTCTTC.

The rearrangement joins TRBV2 to TRBJ2-2; 9 bases match TRBD1. The CDR3 is 16 residues long. CDR1 SNHLY and CDR2 FYNNEI come from the germline V gene. Unmatched junction bases numbered 4, after V lost 4 bases and J lost 1 base. The CDR3 protein is CASSVPGQGNTGELFF. The DNA for the CDR3 is TGTGCCAGCAGTGTACCGGGACAGGGGAACACCGGGGAGCTGTTTTTT.

The rearrangement links TRBV5-1 to TRBJ1-1, with 7 bases aligning to TRBD1. The CDR3 length is 17 residues. CDR1 is SGHRS, CDR2 YFSETQ, per germline. With 5 bases clipped from V and 2 bases from J, the junction kept 15 bases outside the gene matches. This CDR3 is CASSLTPQTGANTEAFF. The DNA of the CDR3 is TGCGCCAGCAGTTTAACGCCCCAAACAGGGGCTAACACTGAAGCTTTCTTT.

This chain connects TRBV28 to TRBJ1-5, with TRBD1 matching 10 bases. CDR1 is MDHEN and CDR2 is SYDVKM in the germline V gene. The CDR3 is 14 residues long. V was pared by 10 bases and J by 6 bases, with 9 bases of the junction left unmatched. The CDR3 loop reads CATLLDRGTQPQHF. The CDR3 DNA reads as TGTGCCACCTTGTTGGACAGGGGGACTCAGCCCCAGCATTTT.

This clone was detected once. This rearrangement joins TRBV19 to TRBJ2-3; D is unresolved. Trimming pared 4 bases from V and 4 bases from J, leaving 12 bases between. The CDR3 covers 14 residues. Germline V lookup: CDR1 LNHDA, CDR2 SQIVND (reference sequence). The CDR3 DNA sequence: TGTGCCAGTAGTAAAGACGCAGTCGCAGATACGCAGTATTTT. Translation gives CASSKDAVADTQYF.

This chain's CDR3 is CASSAAGGPEQYF. The CDR3 DNA is TGTGCCAGCAGCGCAGCGGGAGGGCCGGAGCAGTACTTC. This chain links TRBV11-2 with TRBJ2-7, with TRBD2 identical over 10 bases. Germline V gives CDR1 SGHAT, CDR2 FQNNGV. After removal of 5 bases from V and 7 bases from J, the junction contained 5 bases not matched to a gene. This CDR3 comprises 13 residues.

This chain joins TRBV15 and TRBJ1-1, with TRBD1 matching over 9 bases. Germline assignment: CDR1 LNHNV and CDR2 YYDKDF (reference sequence). The CDR3 length is 15 residues. The V and J ends lost 5 bases and 3 bases, in that order; junction bases with no gene match: 7. The CDR3 is CATSRGTGWDTEAFF. Written as DNA, the CDR3 is TGTGCCACCAGCCGTGGGACAGGGTGGGACACTGAAGCTTTCTTT. Full variable domain (missing parts from reference TRBV15 and TRBJ1-1): DAMVIQNPRYQVTQFGKPVTLSCSQTLNHNVMYWYQQKSSQAPKLLFHYYDKDFNNEADTPDNFQSRRPNTSFCFLDIRSPGLGDTAMYLCATSRGTGWDTEAFFGQGTRLTVV.

The CDR3 DNA is TGCGCCAGCAGCTTGAGTCAGCGAGAGACCCAGTACTTC. Protein: CASSLSQRETQYF. The chain couples TRBV5-1 to TRBJ2-5, with D unclear. The CDR3 extends over 13 amino acids. V lost 1 base and J lost 4, with 8 bases in between. Germline CDR1 and CDR2: SGHRS and YFSETQ. The whole variable domain, filled in from reference TRBV5-1 and TRBJ2-5, reads KAGVTQTPRYLIKTRGQQVTLSCSPISGHRSVSWYQQTPGQGLQFLFEYFSETQRNKGNFPGRFSGRQFSNSRSEMNVSTLELGDSALYLCASSLSQRETQYFGPGTRLLVL.

The rearrangement uses TRBV19 and TRBJ2-3, with D possibly being TRBD2 (6 bases). The CDR3 covers 13 residues. Germline CDR1 LNHDA, CDR2 SQIVND (reference sequence). Trimming shortened V by 5 bases and J by 4 bases, and 10 bases separated the two germline ends. The CDR3 bases are TGTGCCAGTAGTCCCGGAGGGCCAGATACGCAGTATTTT. It encodes CASSPGGPDTQYF.

The chain has TRBV7-8 and TRBJ2-5; weak D call: TRBD2 (7 bases). The CDR3 has 15 residues. Germline-derived CDR1 and CDR2 are SGHVS and FQNEAQ. V gave up 2 bases and J gave up 5 bases, with 15 bases separating them. The CDR3 nucleotides read TGTGCCAGCAGCTTAAACCAGGGGCGGGGGGAGACCCAGTACTTC. It codes for CASSLNQGRGETQYF.

The J gene is TRBJ2-1, the V gene TRBV7-8, with a possible D match to TRBD2 (6 bases). V was clipped by 0 bases and J by 2 bases, with 8 bases between them. The CDR3 is 15 residues long. The germline gives CDR1 SGHVS, CDR2 FQNEAQ. The CDR3 loop is CASSLAAGTYNEQFF. As DNA, the CDR3 is TGTGCCAGCAGCTTAGCGGCGGGGACCTACAATGAGCAGTTCTTC.

The chain couples TRBV7-9 to TRBJ2-2; tentative D call: TRBD1 (6 bases). This CDR3 comprises 14 residues. The germline V gene encodes CDR1 SEHNR and CDR2 FQNEAQ (reference sequence). V was trimmed by 6 bases and J by 6 bases, leaving 14 bases between them. The CDR3 bases are TGTGCCAGCAGTCCTGGGGGCCGCGCCGGGGAGCTGTTTTTT. Translating it yields CASSPGGRAGELFF.

The rearrangement joins TRBV5-4 to TRBJ2-2, with 7 bases matching TRBD1. The germline gives CDR1 SGHNT, CDR2 YYREEE (reference sequence). The CDR3 has 14 residues. Trimming at V came to 3 bases and at J to 7 bases, leaving 6 bases not matched to a gene. CDR3 DNA: TGTGCCAGCAGCTACCAACAGGGGATCGGGGAGCTGTTTTTT. Translated, it gives CASSYQQGIGELFF.

This clone was detected a few times. This chain uses TRBV19 with TRBJ1-1, with 9 positions matching TRBD1. V was pared by 3 bases and J by 11 bases, with 7 bases of the junction left unmatched. Germline CDR1 is LNHDA and CDR2 is SQIVND (reference sequence). The CDR3 is 13 residues long. The CDR3 bases are TGTGCCAGTAGTATGTCACCCGACAGGGGGGCTTTCTTT. Amino acid sequence: CASSMSPDRGAFF.

Here the CDR3 reads CASSLGGTGLYPGANVLTF. In DNA, the CDR3 is TGCGCCAGCAGCTTGGGAGGGACAGGGTTATACCCTGGGGCCAACGTCCTGACTTTC. The rearrangement links TRBV5-1 to TRBJ2-6; 9 nucleotides agree with TRBD1. Germline trimming cut 0 bases from V and 2 bases from J; bases unmatched to any gene: 9. The CDR3 covers 19 residues. From germline, CDR1 is SGHRS and CDR2 YFSETQ.

The chain links TRBV14 to TRBJ1-6; 10 bases match TRBD1. The CDR3 has 16 amino acids. V lost 5 bases and J lost 6; bases outside the gene matches: 7. Per the germline V gene, CDR1 is SGHDN and CDR2 is FVKESK. The CDR3 is CASSSGQGLPNSPLHF. In DNA, the CDR3 is TGTGCCAGCAGCTCGGGACAGGGGTTGCCTAATTCACCCCTCCACTTT.

The chain joins TRBV19 to TRBJ1-2, with 7 bases identical to TRBD1. V lost 7 bases to trimming and J lost 7 bases; unmatched junction nucleotides: 15. CDR1 is LNHDA, CDR2 SQIVND, per germline (reference sequence). This CDR3 has 15 amino acids. CDR3 in amino acids: CASMGTDRNFAGYTF. The CDR3 DNA sequence: TGTGCCAGTATGGGAACGGACAGGAACTTCGCTGGCTACACCTTC.

The gene calls are TRBV5-5 and TRBJ1-4; 7 bases align to TRBD1. This CDR3 spans 15 amino acids. V lost 2 bases, J lost 7 bases, and 8 bases stayed unmatched. CDR1 is SGHKS, CDR2 YYEKEE, per germline (reference sequence). CDR3 nucleotides: TGTGCCAGCAGCTTCCAGGACAGGTCGTTTGAAAAACTGTTTTTT. As protein: CASSFQDRSFEKLFF.

This clone has only one observation. This sequence joins TRBV15 and TRBJ1-5; the D is unclear. This CDR3 is built from 14 residues. Trimming stripped 1 base from V and 0 bases from J, with 4 bases between. Germline V gene lookup returns CDR1 LNHNV and CDR2 YYDKDF (reference sequence). CDR3 protein: CATSRVYSNQPQHF. For the CDR3, the DNA is TGTGCCACCAGCAGAGTCTATAGCAATCAGCCCCAGCATTTT.

The chain combines TRBV29-1 with TRBJ2-1; 7 bases line up with TRBD1. Germline V lookup: CDR1 SQVTM, CDR2 ANQGSEA. Unmatched junction bases numbered 3, after V lost 1 base and J lost 3 bases. This CDR3 is 14 amino acids long. CDR3 protein: CSVEVQGLYNEQFF. The CDR3, as DNA: TGCAGCGTTGAAGTACAGGGGCTCTACAATGAGCAGTTCTTC.

As DNA, the CDR3 is TGTGCCTGGTTTCGCAGGGGATCCACTGAAGCTTTCTTT. Its protein is CAWFRRGSTEAFF. The V and J genes are TRBV30 and TRBJ1-1, with a tentative D call TRBD1 (6 bases). V lost 5 bases and J lost 4, with 14 bases in between. This CDR3 spans 13 amino acids. Looked up from germline, CDR1 is GTSNPN and CDR2 is SVGIG (reference sequence).

In this sample, this clone turned up once. The genes are TRBV7-2 and TRBJ2-6, with D possibly being TRBD1 (5 bases). The V gene's germline CDR1 is SGHTA and CDR2 FQGNSA. This CDR3 is built from 15 residues. Trimming removed 1 base from V and 3 bases from J, with 7 bases in between. The CDR3 sequence is CASSLGTHGANVLTF. The CDR3 nucleotides read TGTGCCAGCAGCTTAGGGACACATGGGGCCAACGTCCTGACTTTC.